Included here is one TCR beta chain sequence, with context. The CDR3 length is 16 residues. With V trimmed by 5 bases and J by 3 bases, 9 bases remained unmatched. The germline gives CDR1 SGHTA, CDR2 FQGNSA. The sample comes from a study of OX40 agonist ivuxolimab in advanced cancers. Some clones are missing from TCRdb's copy, which holds only in-frame ones; the method was immunoSEQ multiplex PCR. The table lists 150,000 to 170,000 clones, approximately 94% of them singletons. The sample consisted of CD4+ or CD8+ T cells sorted from blood, taken in a trial of the OX40 agonist ivuxolimab. This rearrangement joins TRBV7-2 to TRBJ1-5; TRBD1 matches 8 bases. This TCR came from an adult with an advanced solid tumor such as melanoma, head and neck, liver or kidney cancer. Here the CDR3 DNA reads TGTGCCAGCAGCCTCCACATGGACAGGGACAATCAGCCCCAGCATTTT. This translates into CASSLHMDRDNQPQHF.